This T cell receptor (beta chain) emerged from a study of blood T cell repertoires in COVID-19. Study-level background: Some COVID-19 samples were acute and others convalescent; all came from the United States, Italy and Spain. PBMCs, B-cell-depleted T cells, or T cells provided the cDNA or gDNA that made up the material.

In the source study's methods: Amplification from reference gene primers served as the basis for estimated nucleated cell counts. Sequenced by immunoSEQ multiplex PCR; TCRdb stores in-frame clones only, minus some. V and J calls and clone size follow that table, whereas D and trimming were derived from the DNA. This sample yields around 100,000 clones, of which around 85% are seen a single time; around 2% belongs to the top ten. Sequencing was performed on peripheral blood. This receptor was obtained from a woman in her 70s with active or convalescent COVID-19.

The chain's CDR3 is CASSQIGLGCDTDTQYF. CDR3 in DNA: TGTGCCAGCAGCCAGATCGGACTGGGGTGTGACACAGATACGCAGTATTTT. The chain joins TRBV3-1 (or the pseudogene TRBV3-2) to TRBJ2-3; perhaps TRBD2 as D (5 bases). V was shortened by 3 bases and J by 2 bases, with 18 bases between the two germline ends. Per germline, CDR1 LGHDT and CDR2 YNNKEL (reference sequence). The CDR3 contains 17 residues.